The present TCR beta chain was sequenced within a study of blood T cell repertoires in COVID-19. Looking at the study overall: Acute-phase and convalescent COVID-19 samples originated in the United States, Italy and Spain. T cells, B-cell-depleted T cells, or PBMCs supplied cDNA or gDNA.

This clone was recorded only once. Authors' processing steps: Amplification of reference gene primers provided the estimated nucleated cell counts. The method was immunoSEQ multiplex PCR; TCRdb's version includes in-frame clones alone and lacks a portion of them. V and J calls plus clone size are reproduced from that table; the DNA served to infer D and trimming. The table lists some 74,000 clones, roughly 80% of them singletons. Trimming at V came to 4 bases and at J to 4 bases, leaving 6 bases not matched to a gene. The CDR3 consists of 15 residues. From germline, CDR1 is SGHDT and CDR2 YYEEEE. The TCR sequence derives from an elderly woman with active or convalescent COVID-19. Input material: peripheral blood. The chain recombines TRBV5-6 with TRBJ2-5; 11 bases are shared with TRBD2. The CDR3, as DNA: TGTGCCAGCAGCGTTAGCGGGGGGGCCCGAGAGACCCAGTACTTC. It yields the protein CASSVSGGARETQYF.